The 17 T cell receptor beta chains below all came from one sample that was sequenced in a study of radiotherapy plus CTLA-4 blockade in lung cancer. Clones were sequenced by immunoSEQ multiplex PCR, and TCRdb holds only the in-frame ones, with some missing. This sample has more than 90,000 clones; 78% occur once, and the top ten carry approximately 5.2%. This specimen consisted of peripheral blood, obtained from a patient treated with radiotherapy plus ipilimumab. Receptors were obtained from a human donor with non-small cell lung cancer who had a partial response to radiotherapy plus ipilimumab.

The chain has TRBV6-7 and TRBJ2-7; perhaps TRBD2 as D (5 bases). TRBV6-7 is marked as an open reading frame, function uncertain. V lost 5 bases to trimming and J lost 0 bases, with 20 bases between them. The CDR3 is 17 amino acids. CDR3 amino acids: CASSPSGGRGASYEQYV. The CDR3 DNA reads TGTGCCAGCAGTCCTTCCGGCGGGCGAGGTGCCTCCTACGAGCAGTACGTC.

The chain is built from TRBV7-3 and TRBJ2-1; unclear D gene. V was cut by 8 bases and J by 5 bases, with 13 bases left in between. The CDR3 runs 13 residues. Per germline, CDR1 SGHTA and CDR2 FQGTGA. CDR3 DNA sequence: TGTGCCAGCGCGAGCGAATCAGACAATGAGCAGTTCTTC. Translating it yields CASASESDNEQFF.

This clone was seen ten or more times. This sequence joins TRBV9 and TRBJ2-1, with D possibly matching TRBD2 (5 bases). The CDR3 is made up of 15 amino acids. Germline assignment: CDR1 SGDLS and CDR2 YYNGEE. V gave up 4 bases and J gave up 0 bases, with 11 bases separating them. This chain's CDR3 is CASSQGLSSYNEQFF. The CDR3 nucleotides are TGTGCCAGCAGCCAAGGACTGTCCTCCTACAATGAGCAGTTCTTC.

This chain connects TRBV6-1 to TRBJ1-4; TRBD1 is a possible D gene (5 bases). Trimming cost V 6 bases and J 11 bases, with 16 bases left between them. This CDR3 spans 13 amino acids. The germline V gene encodes CDR1 MNHNS and CDR2 SASEGT. CDR3 nucleotide sequence: TGTGCCAGCAGAGTTGCTTCTGGGGGGAAACTGTTTTTT. It is translated as CASRVASGGKLFF.

The chain employs TRBV29-1 and TRBJ1-1; D is ambiguous. Germline assignment: CDR1 SQVTM and CDR2 ANQGSEA. Between the trimmed V and J ends, which lost 2 bases and 3 bases, there was a span of 22 bases. There are 17 residues in the CDR3. The CDR3 protein is CSVESTGLGRMDTEAFF. CDR3 in DNA: TGCAGCGTTGAATCCACGGGCCTCGGGAGGATGGACACTGAAGCTTTCTTT.

The chain joins TRBV28 to TRBJ1-3, with 7 bases that match TRBD1. V dropped 5 bases and J dropped 0; count of bases not matched to a gene: 1. Germline V gene sequence: CDR1 MDHEN, CDR2 SYDVKM. There are 14 residues in the CDR3. CDR3 residues: CASSRTGSGNTIYF. CDR3 sequence (DNA): TGTGCCAGCAGTCGGACAGGCTCTGGAAACACCATATATTTT.

The chain joins TRBV28 to TRBJ2-7, with a possible D match to TRBD2 (6 bases). There are 17 residues in the CDR3. Germline CDR1 reads MDHEN; CDR2 reads SYDVKM. Trimming took 10 bases from V and 0 from J, leaving 25 bases between them. The CDR3 loop is CATSNQFFGGSSYEQYV. DNA of the CDR3: TGTGCCACCTCGAACCAGTTTTTTGGGGGGAGCTCCTACGAGCAGTACGTC.

The rearrangement joins TRBV28 to TRBJ1-5, with TRBD1 identical over 9 bases. CDR1 and CDR2 from the germline V gene are MDHEN and SYDVKM. There are 19 residues in the CDR3. Trimming at V came to 1 base and at J to 0 bases, leaving 10 bases not matched to a gene. Here the CDR3 reads CASSLSRTGVKYSNQPQHF. DNA of the CDR3: TGTGCCAGCAGTTTATCCCGGACAGGGGTAAAGTATAGCAATCAGCCCCAGCATTTT.

The gene calls are TRBV9 and TRBJ1-1, with 7 bases lining up with TRBD1. Losses at the gene ends were 0 bases for V and 1 base for J; bases not matched to a gene: 3. The CDR3 is 15 amino acids. The germline gives CDR1 SGDLS, CDR2 YYNGEE. The CDR3 here is CASSVETGENTEAFF. The CDR3 DNA follows: TGTGCCAGCAGCGTAGAAACAGGGGAGAACACTGAAGCTTTCTTT.

The chain joins TRBV6-5 to TRBJ1-6; the match to TRBD1 covers 7 bases. The trim removed 2 bases at V and 6 bases at J, leaving 7 bases unmatched. Germline V gene data show CDR1 as MNHEY and CDR2 as SVGAGI. The CDR3 spans 16 residues. The CDR3 sequence: CASSYGWAGGNSPLHF. DNA for the CDR3: TGTGCCAGCAGTTACGGATGGGCAGGGGGTAATTCACCCCTCCACTTT.

V is TRBV7-9 and J is TRBJ2-1, with D perhaps TRBD2 (6 bases). Germline CDR1 reads SEHNR; CDR2 reads FQNEAQ (reference sequence). The CDR3 has 14 residues. V lost 4 bases, J lost 4 bases, and 11 bases lay in between. The CDR3 DNA follows: TGTGCCAGCAGCTCCCGACTAGGTTACAATGAGCAGTTCTTC. It translates to CASSSRLGYNEQFF.

This clone showed up just a few times. The chain carries TRBV7-9 and TRBJ1-2; 8 bases match TRBD1. The germline gives CDR1 SEHNR, CDR2 FQNEAQ (reference sequence). The CDR3 length is 15 residues. V lost 5 bases and J lost 0; bases outside the gene matches: 5. This CDR3 reads CASSPSDRANYGYTF. In DNA form, the CDR3 reads TGTGCCAGCAGCCCTTCGGACAGGGCTAACTATGGCTACACCTTC.

This chain links TRBV30 with TRBJ1-6, with D unclear. CDR1 is GTSNPN, CDR2 SVGIG, per germline (reference sequence). V was clipped by 3 bases and J by 3 bases, with 12 bases between them. This CDR3 is built from 15 residues. The CDR3 sequence: CAWRASGVYNSPLHF. CDR3 coding DNA: TGTGCCTGGAGGGCTTCAGGTGTCTATAATTCACCCCTCCACTTT.

The chain recombines TRBV28 with TRBJ1-3; no clear D. Trimming shortened V by 6 bases and J by 0 bases, and 15 bases separated the two germline ends. CDR3 size: 16 residues. The germline CDR1 and CDR2 sequences are MDHEN and SYDVKM. The CDR3 spells CASRRSEASSGNTIYF. The CDR3, as DNA: TGTGCCAGCAGGCGGTCGGAGGCCAGCTCTGGAAACACCATATATTTT.

The V call is TRBV9, the J call TRBJ2-5; 12 nucleotides match TRBD2. The CDR3 sequence is 17 residues long. Germline V gives CDR1 SGDLS, CDR2 YYNGEE. The junction had 9 bases not matched to a gene; V was cut back by 6 bases and J by 0 bases. CDR3 in DNA: TGTGCCAGCAACCCTAGCGGGAGGGCCGGGTACCAAGAGACCCAGTACTTC. It codes for CASNPSGRAGYQETQYF.

This chain connects TRBV9 to TRBJ1-1; 9 bases align to TRBD1. CDR3 length equals 15 residues. Trimming at V came to 2 bases and at J to 1 base, leaving 3 bases not matched to a gene. The germline V gene encodes CDR1 SGDLS and CDR2 YYNGEE. The CDR3 nucleotides read TGTGCCAGCAGCGTCACAGGGGGCGCGAACACTGAAGCTTTCTTT. This codes for CASSVTGGANTEAFF.

In this sample, this clone turned up once. This chain connects TRBV7-2 to TRBJ1-5; D possibly corresponds to TRBD1 (5 bases). The V end was cut by 7 bases, the J end by 7 bases, with 17 bases between. The CDR3 consists of 14 residues. Germline CDR1 is SGHTA and CDR2 is FQGNSA. This chain's CDR3 is CASIHSQGGQPQHF. CDR3 DNA: TGTGCCAGCATCCACTCCCAGGGCGGCCAGCCCCAGCATTTT.